Below, 6 T cell receptor beta chains from the same sample are listed, as sequenced in a study of blood T cell repertoires in COVID-19 (dated by TCRdb to between 2020 and 2021). Library preparation employed the immunoSEQ multiplex PCR assay. In TCRdb, the immuneACCESS table is reduced to in-frame sequences with V and J assigned. These tables do not hold every clone; where another copy was compared, an unresolved V gene accounts for under half, and the others remain unexplained. The sample has about 190,000 clones on record, around 86% of them singletons. Around 23% of the sample is in the top ten clones. Sequenced input: PBMCs or T cells enriched from blood (not recorded which). All receptors derive from a woman aged 40-49 years in a cohort exposed to, infected with or recovered from COVID-19 (not recorded which).

This clone was seen just once. The rearrangement uses TRBV6-4 and TRBJ1-1; 10 nucleotides agree with TRBD1. V gave up 4 bases and J gave up 5 bases; unmatched junction bases: 10. CDR1 is MRHNA, CDR2 SNTAGT, per germline. The CDR3 has 16 residues. CDR3 sequence: CASSASTGQGGTEAFF. CDR3 coding DNA: TGTGCCAGCAGTGCCTCAACCGGACAGGGGGGAACTGAAGCTTTCTTT.

The rearrangement links TRBV19 to TRBJ1-2; 9 nucleotides align to TRBD1. CDR1 and CDR2 (germline): LNHDA, SQIVND (reference sequence). The CDR3 extends over 13 amino acids. The junction had 2 bases not matched to a gene; V was cut back by 6 bases and J by 3 bases. CDR3 DNA: TGTGCCAGTAGCCGACAGGGGGACTATGGCTACACCTTC. This translates into CASSRQGDYGYTF.

The J gene is TRBJ1-1, the V gene TRBV10-3; 7 bases match TRBD1. This CDR3 is built from 15 residues. The germline V gene encodes CDR1 ENHRY and CDR2 SYGVKD. V shed 1 base, J shed 8 bases, and the junction held 10 bases outside the gene matches. The CDR3 DNA is TGTGCCATCAGTGAGTTCAGGACAGGCCCAGGGGAAGCTTTCTTT. It is translated as CAISEFRTGPGEAFF.

The genes are TRBV10-3 and TRBJ2-3, with 8 bases matching TRBD2. The CDR3 contains 15 residues. With 4 bases clipped from V and 1 base from J, the junction kept 4 bases outside the gene matches. Germline V gene data show CDR1 as ENHRY and CDR2 as SYGVKD. The CDR3 loop reads CAISAPSGRTDTQYF. CDR3 DNA: TGTGCCATCAGTGCCCCTAGCGGGCGCACAGATACGCAGTATTTT.

The chain uses TRBV5-6 and TRBJ2-7; tentatively, D is TRBD2 (6 bases). Trimming removed 5 bases at V and 6 bases at J, with 12 bases between. The CDR3 extends over 12 amino acids. Germline V lookup: CDR1 SGHDT, CDR2 YYEEEE. CDR3 nucleotides: TGTGCCAGCAGGCCTCAGGGAGGCGAGCAGTACTTC. Its translation: CASRPQGGEQYF. The full variable domain, its missing parts supplied by reference TRBV5-6 and TRBJ2-7, is DAGVTQSPTHLIKTRGQQVTLRCSPKSGHDTVSWYQQALGQGPQFIFQYYEEEERQRGNFPDRFSGHQFPNYSSELNVNALLLGDSALYLCASRPQGGEQYFGPGTRLTVT.

Points on this clone: At the DNA level, this CDR3 is encoded by other sequences in the same sample as well. V is TRBV2 and J is TRBJ2-1; D is unresolved. V lost 8 bases to trimming and J lost 7 bases, with 6 bases between them. The CDR3 spans 10 residues. Germline V gene data show CDR1 as SNHLY and CDR2 as FYNNEI. DNA of the CDR3: TGTGCCAGCTCACTTAATGAGCAGTTCTTC. Residues: CASSLNEQFF.